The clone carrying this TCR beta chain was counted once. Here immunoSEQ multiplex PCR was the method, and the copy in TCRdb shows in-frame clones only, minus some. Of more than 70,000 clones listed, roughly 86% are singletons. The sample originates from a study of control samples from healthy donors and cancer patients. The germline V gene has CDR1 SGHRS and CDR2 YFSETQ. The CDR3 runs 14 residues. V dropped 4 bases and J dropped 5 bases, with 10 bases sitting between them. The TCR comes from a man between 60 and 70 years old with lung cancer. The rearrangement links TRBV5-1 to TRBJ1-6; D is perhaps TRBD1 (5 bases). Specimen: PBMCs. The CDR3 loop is CASSPGVDNSPLHF. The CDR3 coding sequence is TGCGCCAGCAGCCCGGGGGTGGATAATTCACCCCTCCACTTT.